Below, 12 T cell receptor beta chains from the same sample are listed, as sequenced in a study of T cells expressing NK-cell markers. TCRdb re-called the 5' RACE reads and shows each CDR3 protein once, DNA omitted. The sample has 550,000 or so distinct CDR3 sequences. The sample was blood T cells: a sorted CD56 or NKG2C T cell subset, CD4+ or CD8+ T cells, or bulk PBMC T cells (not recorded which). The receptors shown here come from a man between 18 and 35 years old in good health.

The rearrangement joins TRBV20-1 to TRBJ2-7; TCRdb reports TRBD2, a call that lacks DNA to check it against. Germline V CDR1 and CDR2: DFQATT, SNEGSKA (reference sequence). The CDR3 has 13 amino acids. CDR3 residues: CSARRDSDYEQYF.

The CDR3 reads CASSLAHGGAGEKLFF. The rearrangement uses TRBV5-1 and TRBJ1-4; TCRdb returns TRBD1, unconfirmable since there is no DNA. CDR3 length: 16 amino acids. Germline V gives CDR1 SGHRS, CDR2 YFSETQ.

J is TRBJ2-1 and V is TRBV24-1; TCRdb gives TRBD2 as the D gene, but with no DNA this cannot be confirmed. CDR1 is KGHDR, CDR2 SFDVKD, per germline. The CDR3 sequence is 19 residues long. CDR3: CATSDFGGGAGHRRDEQFF.

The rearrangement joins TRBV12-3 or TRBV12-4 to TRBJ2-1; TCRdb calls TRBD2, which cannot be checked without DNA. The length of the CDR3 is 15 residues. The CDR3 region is CASSSRDWIYNEQFF.

The CDR3 protein is CSANEVGRDYNEQFF. The V call is TRBV20-1, the J call TRBJ2-1; TCRdb returns TRBD1, unconfirmable since there is no DNA. There are 15 residues in the CDR3. The germline CDR1 and CDR2 sequences are DFQATT and SNEGSKA (reference sequence).

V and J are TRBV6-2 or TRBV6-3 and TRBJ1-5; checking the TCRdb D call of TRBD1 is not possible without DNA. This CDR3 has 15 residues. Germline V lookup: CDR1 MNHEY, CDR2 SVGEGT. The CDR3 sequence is CASSYTGTENQPQHF.

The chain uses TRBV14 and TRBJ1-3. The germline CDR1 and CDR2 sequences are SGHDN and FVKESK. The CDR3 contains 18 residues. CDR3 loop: CASSQDVYSRVSGNTIYF.

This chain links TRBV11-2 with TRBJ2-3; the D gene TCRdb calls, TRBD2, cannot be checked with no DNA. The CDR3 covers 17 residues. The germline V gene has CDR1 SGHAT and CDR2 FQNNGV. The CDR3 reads CASSPRVGGRRPDTQYF.

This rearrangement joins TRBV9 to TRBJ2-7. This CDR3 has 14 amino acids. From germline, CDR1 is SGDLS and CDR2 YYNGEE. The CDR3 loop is CASSAGSQNGEQYF.

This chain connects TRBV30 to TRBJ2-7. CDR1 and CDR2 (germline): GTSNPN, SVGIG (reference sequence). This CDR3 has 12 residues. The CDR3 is CAWSLQGWEQYF.

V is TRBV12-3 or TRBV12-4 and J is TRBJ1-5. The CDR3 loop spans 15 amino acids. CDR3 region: CASSQGAAGGWPQHF.

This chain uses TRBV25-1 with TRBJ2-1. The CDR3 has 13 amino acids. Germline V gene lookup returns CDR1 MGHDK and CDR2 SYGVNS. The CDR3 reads CASSELHWDEQFF.